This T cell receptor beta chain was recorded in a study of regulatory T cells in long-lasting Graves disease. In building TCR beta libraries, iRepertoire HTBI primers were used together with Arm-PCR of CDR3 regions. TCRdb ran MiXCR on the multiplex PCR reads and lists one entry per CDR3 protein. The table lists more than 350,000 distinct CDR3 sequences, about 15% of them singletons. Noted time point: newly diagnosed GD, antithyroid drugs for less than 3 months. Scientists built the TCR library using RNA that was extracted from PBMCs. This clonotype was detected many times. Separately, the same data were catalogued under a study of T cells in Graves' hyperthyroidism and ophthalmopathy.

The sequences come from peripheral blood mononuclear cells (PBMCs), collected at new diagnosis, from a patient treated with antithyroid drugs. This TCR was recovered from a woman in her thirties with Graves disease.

CDR3 sequence: CASSLIVGLNSYNEQFF. The CDR3 DNA reads as TGTGCCAGCAGTTTAATCGTGGGACTTAACTCCTACAATGAGCAGTTCTTC. The chain employs TRBV28 and TRBJ2-1; possible D gene TRBD2, 6 bases. This CDR3 comprises 17 residues. Germline assignment: CDR1 MDHEN and CDR2 SYDVKM. With 2 bases removed from V and 0 bases from J, the gap between germline ends came to 14 bases.